Included here is one T cell receptor (beta chain) sequence, with context. What it recognizes is unknown. At one end, the junction sequence differs from germline, possibly due to a read error. TCRdb keeps only in-frame clones here, not all; method: immunoSEQ multiplex PCR. The sample includes around 96,000 clones, roughly 83% of them seen just once. This entry belongs to a study of PD-1 blockade in classical Hodgkin lymphoma. Study outcomes and limitations: It was reported that newly diagnosed patients had less baseline TCR diversity than healthy donors.

All patients relapsed after autologous stem cell transplantation, and brentuximab vedotin exposure varied. Classifying best responses yielded complete response, partial response or progressive disease. The germline CDR1 and CDR2 sequences are SSHAT and FNYEAQ (reference sequence). The CDR3 contains 14 residues. The clonotype comes from a human donor with classical Hodgkin lymphoma. J is TRBJ1-1 and V is TRBV7-7, with no clear D. Sequencing was performed on peripheral blood mononuclear cells (PBMCs), taken at baseline. The CDR3 DNA follows: TGTGTCAGCAGCCCTTTGGACCTGAACACTGAAGCTTTCTTT. Translated, it gives CVSSPLDLNTEAFF.